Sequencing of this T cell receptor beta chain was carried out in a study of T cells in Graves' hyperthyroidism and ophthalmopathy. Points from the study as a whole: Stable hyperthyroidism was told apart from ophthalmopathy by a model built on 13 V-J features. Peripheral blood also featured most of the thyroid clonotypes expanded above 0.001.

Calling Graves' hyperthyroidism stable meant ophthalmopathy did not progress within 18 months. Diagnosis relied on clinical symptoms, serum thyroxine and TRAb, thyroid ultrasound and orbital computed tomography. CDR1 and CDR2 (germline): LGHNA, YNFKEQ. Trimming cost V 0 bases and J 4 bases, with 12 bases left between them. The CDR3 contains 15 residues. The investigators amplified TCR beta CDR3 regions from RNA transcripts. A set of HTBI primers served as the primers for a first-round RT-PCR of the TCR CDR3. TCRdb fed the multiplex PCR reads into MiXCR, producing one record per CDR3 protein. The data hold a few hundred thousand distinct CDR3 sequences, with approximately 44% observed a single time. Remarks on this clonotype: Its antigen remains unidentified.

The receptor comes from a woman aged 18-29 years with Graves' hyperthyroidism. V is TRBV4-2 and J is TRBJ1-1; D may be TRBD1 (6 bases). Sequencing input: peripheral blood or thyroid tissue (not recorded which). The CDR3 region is CASSQEGRGGTEAFF. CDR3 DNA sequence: TGTGCCAGCAGCCAAGAGGGCAGGGGTGGCACTGAAGCTTTCTTT.